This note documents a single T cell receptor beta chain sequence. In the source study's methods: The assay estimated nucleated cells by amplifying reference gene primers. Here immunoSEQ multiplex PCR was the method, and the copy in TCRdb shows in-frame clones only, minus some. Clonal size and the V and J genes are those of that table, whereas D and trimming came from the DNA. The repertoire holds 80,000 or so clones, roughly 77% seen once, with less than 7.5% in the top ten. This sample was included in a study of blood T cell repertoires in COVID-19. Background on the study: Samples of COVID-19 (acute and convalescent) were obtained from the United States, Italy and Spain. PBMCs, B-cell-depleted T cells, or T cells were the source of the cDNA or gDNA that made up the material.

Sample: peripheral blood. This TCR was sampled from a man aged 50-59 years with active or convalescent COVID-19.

Here the CDR3 reads CAIPSYRGSGEAFF. CDR3 coding DNA: TGTGCCATCCCGTCCTACAGGGGGTCGGGTGAAGCTTTCTTT. The chain combines TRBV2 with TRBJ1-1, with 8 bases matching TRBD1. From germline, CDR1 is SNHLY and CDR2 FYNNEI. The CDR3 spans 14 residues. Trimming at V came to 10 bases and at J to 7 bases, leaving 14 bases not matched to a gene. The whole variable domain, filled in from reference TRBV2 and TRBJ1-1, reads EPEVTQTPSHQVTQMGQEVILRCVPISNHLYFYWYRQILGQKVEFLVSFYNNEISEKSEIFDDQFSVERPDGSNFTLKIRSTKLEDSAMYFCAIPSYRGSGEAFFGQGTRLTVV.